This is a list of T cell receptor beta chains from one sample in a study of T cells in Graves' hyperthyroidism and ophthalmopathy. TCRdb passed the multiplex PCR reads through MiXCR, listing each CDR3 protein once. The table has about 560,000 distinct CDR3 sequences, 16% seen once; the top ten hold 15% to 20%. The source material was blood. The origin of the receptors is a woman younger than 35 with Graves' hyperthyroidism. The CDR3 runs from the conserved cysteine through the conserved F or W. The D gene is left open where the match is weak. Not every row has a clone size; where given, it reads once, few, many or a size class.

V gene	clone size	CDR3 length	D gene	J gene	CDR3 DNA	CDR3 protein
TRBV20-1	many	15	TRBD2	TRBJ2-1	TGCAGTGCTCCGGGGACTAGCGGAACCTACAATGAGCAGTTCTTC	CSAPGTSGTYNEQFF
TRBV28	few	18	TRBD1	TRBJ2-4	TGTGCCAGCAGTTTCTGGTCAGGGGGTCTCCTAGCCAAAAACATTCAGTACTTC	CASSFWSGGLLAKNIQYF
TRBV12-3/TRBV12-4	many	14	TRBD1	TRBJ2-7	TGTGCCAGCAGGGGGACAGGGTCGGGCTACGAGCAGTACTTC	CASRGTGSGYEQYF
TRBV2	many	14	TRBD2	TRBJ2-1	TGTGCCAGCAAGCCGCGGGGGGGCACCAATGAGCAGTTCTTC	CASKPRGGTNEQFF
TRBV19	-	14	-	TRBJ2-1	TGTGCCAGTAGTATGGTTTTTTTACGAGGTGAGCAGTTCTTC	CASSMVFLRGEQFF
TRBV6-1	many	16	-	TRBJ1-2	TGTGCCAGCAGTGATATTTGGGAACGGCCGGGGGCTGGCTACACCTTC	CASSDIWERPGAGYTF
TRBV28	many	16	TRBD1	TRBJ2-7	TGTGCCAGCAGTTTAGTTTGGGGCAGGGGGTACTACGAGCAGTACTTC	CASSLVWGRGYYEQYF
TRBV20-1	few	12	-	TRBJ1-2	TGCAGTGCTATTCATCGAAGGTATGGCTACACCTTC	CSAIHRRYGYTF
TRBV4-1	few	17	-	TRBJ2-3	TGCGCCAGCAGCCACCCGGGTACTAGCAGCGGGACAGATACGCAGTATTTT	CASSHPGTSSGTDTQYF
TRBV6-1	many	16	-	TRBJ2-5	TGTGCCAGCATGCCCTCTAGGAGGGGGCTTAGTGAGACCCAGTACTTC	CASMPSRRGLSETQYF
TRBV9	many	15	TRBD1	TRBJ1-2	TGTGCCAGCAGCGTAGTAGACAGGGGGATCTATGGCTACACCTTC	CASSVVDRGIYGYTF
TRBV6-2/TRBV6-3	few	14	TRBD1	TRBJ2-7	TGTGCCAGCAGTTCCCCGGGACAGGCCCGAGAGCAGTACTTC	CASSSPGQAREQYF
TRBV6-1	few	16	TRBD2	TRBJ2-1	TGTGCCAGCAGTCGCCCTTTGGCGGGGGGCAGCAATGAGCAGTTCTTC	CASSRPLAGGSNEQFF
TRBV27	-	16	-	TRBJ2-1	TGTGCCAGCAGTTATCTAGGGGGGAGCTCCTACAATGAGCAGTTCTTC	CASSYLGGSSYNEQFF
TRBV6-2/TRBV6-3	-	15	-	TRBJ2-5	TGTGCCAGCACCCTCGAGGGCCGGGACCAAGAGACCCAGTACTTC	CASTLEGRDQETQYF
TRBV18	many	15	TRBD1	TRBJ1-1	TGTGCCAGCTCACCTCTGACAGGGATCGGCACTGAAGCTTTCTTT	CASSPLTGIGTEAFF
TRBV10-3	few	15	-	TRBJ1-1	TGTGCCATCAGTGACGCACAGGGCCAGTGGGCTGAAGCTTTCTTT	CAISDAQGQWAEAFF
TRBV19	-	16	-	TRBJ1-5	TGTGCCAGTAGTATAGGAGGGCCTGGGAGCAATCAGCCCCAGCATTTT	CASSIGGPGSNQPQHF
TRBV7-3	few	14	-	TRBJ2-6	TGTGCCAGCAGCTCCTTTGATGGGGCCAACGTCCTGACTTTC	CASSSFDGANVLTF
TRBV20-1	few	12	-	TRBJ1-1	TGCAGTGCTTCCTCAGGGGCCACTGAAGCTTTCTTT	CSASSGATEAFF
TRBV18	-	14	-	TRBJ2-3	TGTGCCAGCTCACCACCGGTGGGGCGGAATACGCAGTATTTT	CASSPPVGRNTQYF
TRBV5-1	-	14	-	TRBJ1-4	TGCGCCAGCAGCTTAGCAGCAACTAATGAAAAACTGTTTTTT	CASSLAATNEKLFF
TRBV29-1	-	12	-	TRBJ2-5	TGCAGCGCTCTGGCCATCCAAGAGGCCCAGTACTTC	CSALAIQEAQYF
TRBV5-1	few	15	TRBD1	TRBJ1-1	TGCGCCAGCAGCGGGTTACAGGGGACGAACACTGAAGCTTTCTTT	CASSGLQGTNTEAFF
TRBV6-2/TRBV6-3	-	18	TRBD1	TRBJ2-3	TGTGCCAGCAGTTCATGGACAGGGCTGGGAGGTAGGACAGATACGCAGTATTTT	CASSSWTGLGGRTDTQYF
TRBV24-1	-	13	-	TRBJ2-2	TGTGCCACCTCAGAACCGAACACCGGGGAGCTGTTTTTT	CATSEPNTGELFF
TRBV7-3	many	14	TRBD1	TRBJ2-3	TGTGCCAGCAGCCGCAGGGGGCCGGCAGATACGCAGTATTTT	CASSRRGPADTQYF
TRBV7-8	many	16	-	TRBJ1-5	TGTGCCAGCAGCTTAAACACCCCACGAAGCAATCAGCCCCAGCATTTT	CASSLNTPRSNQPQHF
TRBV7-2	many	15	-	TRBJ1-1	TGTGCCAGCAGCCCTCCGCGGGTAGAACACACTGAAGCTTTCTTT	CASSPPRVEHTEAFF
TRBV14	few	14	-	TRBJ1-5	TGTGCCAGCAGCCAAGGTCCCAGCAATCAGCCCCAGCATTTT	CASSQGPSNQPQHF
TRBV2	many	12	-	TRBJ1-2	TGTGCCAGCAGGCTAAGCCAGGGGGGCTACACCTTC	CASRLSQGGYTF
TRBV10-3	many	13	TRBD1	TRBJ1-5	TGTGCCATCGGCCGGGACAGGGATCAGCCCCAGCATTTT	CAIGRDRDQPQHF
TRBV27	many	15	TRBD2	TRBJ2-3	TGTGCCAGCAGTTCTAGCGGTCAAGGCACAGATACGCAGTATTTT	CASSSSGQGTDTQYF
TRBV25-1	-	13	-	TRBJ2-1	TGTGCCAGCAGTGGGACCTTGAACAATGAGCAGTTCTTC	CASSGTLNNEQFF
TRBV29-1	-	13	-	TRBJ2-7	TGCAGCGTTGAAGCAGGGAAATCCTACGAGCAGTACTTC	CSVEAGKSYEQYF
TRBV14	few	17	TRBD2	TRBJ2-3	TGTGCCAGCAGCCTAAAAGGTGGGGACTACATCACAGATACGCAGTATTTT	CASSLKGGDYITDTQYF
TRBV4-1	-	12	-	TRBJ2-1	TGCGCCAGCAGCCCGCCTATGAATGAGCAGTTCTTC	CASSPPMNEQFF
TRBV2	many	15	-	TRBJ2-5	TGTGCCAGCGATAAGGGACGGGGCAATCAAGAGACCCAGTACTTC	CASDKGRGNQETQYF
TRBV7-2	few	13	-	TRBJ1-5	TGTGCCAGCAGCCCTAGCAGGGACCAGCCCCAGCATTTT	CASSPSRDQPQHF
TRBV28	few	15	-	TRBJ1-6	TGTGCCAGCAGGTCGGACAGCGGGTATAATTCACCCCTCCACTTT	CASRSDSGYNSPLHF
TRBV7-9	many	15	TRBD1	TRBJ2-1	TGTGCCAGCAGCCTGCGGACAGGAGTCTACAATGAGCAGTTCTTC	CASSLRTGVYNEQFF
TRBV6-1	few	13	-	TRBJ2-5	TGTGCCAGCAATTTTAGGGCCCGGGAGACCCAGTACTTC	CASNFRARETQYF
TRBV19	-	14	TRBD1	TRBJ1-2	TGTGCCAGTAGGACAGGGGCTGTTAACTATGGCTACACCTTC	CASRTGAVNYGYTF
TRBV29-1	few	14	TRBD1	TRBJ1-2	TGCAGCGTCGCTCCGGGACAGAAAAACTATGGCTACACCTTC	CSVAPGQKNYGYTF
TRBV18	many	15	-	TRBJ2-3	TGTGCCAGCTCACCACTCTCGGACTTAACAGATACGCAGTATTTT	CASSPLSDLTDTQYF
TRBV20-1	many	13	TRBD2	TRBJ2-3	TGCAGTGCAACTAGCGGGAGTTCGGATACGCAGTATTTT	CSATSGSSDTQYF
TRBV5-1	-	16	TRBD1	TRBJ2-7	TGCGCCAGCAGCTTGAGGACAGGGGGATACTCCTACGAGCAGTACTTC	CASSLRTGGYSYEQYF
TRBV29-1	-	13	-	TRBJ2-4	TGCAGCGTTGAAAACGGGGCCAAAAACATTCAGTACTTC	CSVENGAKNIQYF
TRBV30	few	14	-	TRBJ1-5	TGTGCCTGGAGTAGGGGGGATGCTAATCAGCCCCAGCATTTT	CAWSRGDANQPQHF
TRBV9	-	12	-	TRBJ2-7	TGTGCCAGCAGCGGCCAAGGAAGCGAGCAGTACTTC	CASSGQGSEQYF